Shown below are 5 T cell receptor beta chains from a single sample sequenced in a study of STAT5B mutations in CD4+ large granular lymphocyte leukemia. Generated by immunoSEQ multiplex PCR, the TCRdb table keeps only in-frame clones and is missing some. The top ten clones hold under 1.2% of a sample with 28,000 or so clones, approximately 84% of them seen once. Sequenced: CD4+ T cells from blood buffy coats. Source of these receptors: a human donor in good health.

This rearrangement joins TRBV30 to TRBJ1-2; no firm D call. CDR1 GTSNPN and CDR2 SVGIG come from the germline V gene (reference sequence). The length of the CDR3 is 13 residues. The V gene lost 1 base and the J gene lost 6 bases, with 12 bases spanning the gap. CDR3 bases: TGTGCCTGGAGTGCCAACCGGTTTGATGGCTACACCTTC. As protein: CAWSANRFDGYTF.

This clone has only one observation. The chain employs TRBV29-1 and TRBJ2-3, with D tentatively TRBD1 or TRBD2 (5 bases each). Trimming left V 5 bases short and J 8 bases short, with 14 bases between. Germline assignment: CDR1 SQVTM and CDR2 ANQGSEA. This CDR3 has 12 residues. CDR3 nucleotides: TGCAGCGTTCCTTCGGGGCAGGGTACGCAGTATTTT. As protein: CSVPSGQGTQYF.

The chain links TRBV28 to TRBJ2-3; perhaps TRBD1 as D (6 bases). V lost 5 bases to trimming and J lost 6 bases, with 15 bases between them. Germline V gene sequence: CDR1 MDHEN, CDR2 SYDVKM. The CDR3 is 14 residues long. The CDR3 sequence: CASSLTQGKDTQYF. DNA of the CDR3: TGTGCCAGCAGTCTAACACAGGGAAAGGATACGCAGTATTTT.

The V and J genes are TRBV7-3 and TRBJ2-1, with 11 bases that match TRBD2. With V trimmed by 2 bases and J by 8 bases, 11 bases remained unmatched. CDR1 is SGHTA, CDR2 FQGTGA, per germline. The CDR3 consists of 17 residues. The CDR3 spells CASSLGSGGAPRHEQFF. The DNA for the CDR3 is TGTGCCAGCAGCTTAGGTAGCGGGGGGGCCCCACGTCATGAGCAGTTCTTC.

The genes are TRBV2 and TRBJ1-5; no definite D call. Germline lookup yields CDR1 SNHLY and CDR2 FYNNEI. The CDR3 spans 13 residues. Trimming pared 8 bases from V and 2 bases from J, leaving 10 bases between. CDR3 coding DNA: TGTGCCAGCGAGGGTAGTCGCAATCAGCCCCAGCATTTT. It is translated as CASEGSRNQPQHF.